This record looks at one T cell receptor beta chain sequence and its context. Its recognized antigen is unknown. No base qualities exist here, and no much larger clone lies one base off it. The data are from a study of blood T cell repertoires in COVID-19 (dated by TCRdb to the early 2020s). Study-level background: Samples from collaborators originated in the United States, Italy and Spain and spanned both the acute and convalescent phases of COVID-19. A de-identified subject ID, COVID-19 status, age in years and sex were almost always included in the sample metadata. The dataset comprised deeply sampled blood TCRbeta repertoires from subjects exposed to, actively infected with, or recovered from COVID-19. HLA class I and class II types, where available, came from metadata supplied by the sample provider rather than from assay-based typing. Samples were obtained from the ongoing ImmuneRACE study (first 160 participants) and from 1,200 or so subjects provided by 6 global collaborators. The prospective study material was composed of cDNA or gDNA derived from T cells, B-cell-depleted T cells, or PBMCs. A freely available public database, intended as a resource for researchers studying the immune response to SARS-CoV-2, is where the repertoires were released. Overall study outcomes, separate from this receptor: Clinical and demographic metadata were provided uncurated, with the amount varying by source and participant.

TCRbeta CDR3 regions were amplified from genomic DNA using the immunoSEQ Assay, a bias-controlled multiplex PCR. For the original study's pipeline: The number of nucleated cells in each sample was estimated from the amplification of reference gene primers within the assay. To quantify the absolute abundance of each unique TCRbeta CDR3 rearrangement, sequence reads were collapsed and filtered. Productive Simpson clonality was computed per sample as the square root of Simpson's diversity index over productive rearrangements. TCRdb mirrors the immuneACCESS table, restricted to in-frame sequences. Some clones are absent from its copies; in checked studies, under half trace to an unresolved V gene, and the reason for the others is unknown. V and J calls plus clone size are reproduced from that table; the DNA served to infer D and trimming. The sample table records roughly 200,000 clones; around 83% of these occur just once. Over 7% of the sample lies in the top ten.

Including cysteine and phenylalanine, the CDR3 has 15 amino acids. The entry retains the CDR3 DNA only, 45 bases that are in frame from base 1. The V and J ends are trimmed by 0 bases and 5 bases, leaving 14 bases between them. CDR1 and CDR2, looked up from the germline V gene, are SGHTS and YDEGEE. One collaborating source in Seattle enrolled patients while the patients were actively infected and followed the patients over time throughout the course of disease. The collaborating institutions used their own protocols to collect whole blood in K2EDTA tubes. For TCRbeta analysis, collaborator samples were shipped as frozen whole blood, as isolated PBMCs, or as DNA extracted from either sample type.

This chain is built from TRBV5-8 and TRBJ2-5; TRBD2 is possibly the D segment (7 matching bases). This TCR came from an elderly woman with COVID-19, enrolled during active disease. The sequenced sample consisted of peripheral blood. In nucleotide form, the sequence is TGTGCCAGCAGCTTGGAGGGGGGGGGCCATGAGACCCAGTACTTC. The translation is CASSLEGGGHETQYF. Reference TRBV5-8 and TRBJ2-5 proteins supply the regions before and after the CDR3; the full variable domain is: EAGVTQSPTHLIKTRGQQATLRCSPISGHTSVYWYQQALGLGLQFLLWYDEGEERNRGNFPPRFSGRQFPNYSSELNVNALELEDSALYLCASSLEGGGHETQYFGPGTRLLVL.